This is a list of T cell receptor beta chains from one sample in a study of T cells in Graves' hyperthyroidism and ophthalmopathy. In TCRdb, the multiplex PCR reads were re-called with MiXCR into one record per CDR3 protein. The sample records fewer than 900,000 distinct CDR3 sequences, around 20% being singletons. Sequenced sample: blood. All receptors come from a woman in her 50s with Graves' hyperthyroidism that later progressed to Graves' ophthalmopathy. Both conserved end residues are part of each CDR3. The D gene is left open where the match is weak. Rows may omit the clone size; those that give it use once, few, many or a size class.

many	-	TRBV11-3	TRBJ1-1	CASSLAGGDTEAFF	TGTGCCAGCAGCTTAGCTGGCGGGGACACTGAAGCTTTCTTT
many	TRBD2	TRBV7-8	TRBJ2-3	CASSRTSGGALDTQYF	TGTGCCAGCAGTCGGACTAGCGGGGGGGCCCTGGATACGCAGTATTTT
-	-	TRBV29-1	TRBJ1-1	CSVEALEPNTEAFF	TGCAGCGTTGAGGCCCTTGAACCGAACACTGAAGCTTTCTTT
-	-	TRBV3-1	TRBJ2-7	CASSQDEAQQYF	TGTGCCAGCAGCCAAGATGAGGCACAGCAGTACTTC
many	-	TRBV3-1	TRBJ2-3	CASSQGPPLTDTQYF	TGTGCCAGCAGCCAGGGACCCCCCCTCACAGATACGCAGTATTTT
-	-	TRBV19	TRBJ2-7	CASKTDPMGEQYF	TGTGCCAGTAAAACGGACCCCATGGGCGAGCAGTACTTC
many	TRBD2	TRBV12-3/TRBV12-4	TRBJ2-5	CASRTAGVETQYF	TGTGCCAGCAGGACGGCGGGGGTGGAGACCCAGTACTTC
-	TRBD1	TRBV12-3/TRBV12-4	TRBJ1-5	CASMRGQGSNQPQHF	TGTGCCAGCATGAGGGGACAGGGTAGCAATCAGCCCCAGCATTTT
-	-	TRBV19	TRBJ1-5	CASNPGRRDQPQHF	TGTGCCTCTAACCCGGGACGGAGGGATCAGCCCCAGCATTTT
-	TRBD1	TRBV6-2/TRBV6-3	TRBJ2-7	CASRRTGFDSYEQYF	TGTGCCAGCAGAAGGACAGGGTTTGACTCCTACGAGCAGTACTTC
few	-	TRBV6-1	TRBJ2-1	CASSDWLNNEQFF	TGTGCCAGCAGTGATTGGCTAAACAATGAGCAGTTCTTC
few	-	TRBV6-9	TRBJ1-1	CASSYSWSTEAFF	TGTGCCAGCAGTTACTCGTGGAGCACTGAAGCTTTCTTT
-	-	TRBV7-2	TRBJ1-6	CASSLARAAPPLHF	TGTGCCAGCAGCTTAGCCAGGGCAGCACCACCCCTCCACTTT
many	-	TRBV2	TRBJ2-7	CASSETGVSYEQYF	TGTGCCAGCAGTGAAACCGGAGTCTCCTACGAGCAGTACTTC
-	TRBD1	TRBV27	TRBJ1-6	CASSPLRQGDYNSPLHF	TGTGCCAGCAGTCCGCTCCGACAGGGGGACTATAATTCACCCCTCCACTTT
-	-	TRBV4-1	TRBJ1-4	CASSQDKSRRGNEKLFF	TGCGCCAGCAGCCAAGATAAATCTCGCAGGGGTAATGAAAAACTGTTTTTT
-	-	TRBV7-8	TRBJ1-4	CASSLASQLLTNEKLFF	TGTGCCAGCAGCTTAGCCTCCCAGCTACTAACTAATGAAAAACTGTTTTTT
many	TRBD1	TRBV2	TRBJ1-1	CASSERGTRGRIWGPEAFF	TGTGCCAGCAGTGAACGAGGGACGAGGGGGCGAATCTGGGGCCCTGAAGCTTTCTTT
few	-	TRBV9	TRBJ1-2	CASSVAGLVGYTF	TGTGCCAGCAGCGTAGCAGGGCTTGTTGGCTACACCTTC
-	TRBD1	TRBV12-5	TRBJ2-3	CASGLVLAGQGSDTQYF	TGTGCTAGTGGTTTGGTACTGGCGGGACAGGGTTCGGATACGCAGTATTTT
many	TRBD2	TRBV7-2	TRBJ2-5	CASSLAGGGAGETQYF	TGTGCCAGCAGCTTAGCAGGCGGGGGGGCAGGGGAGACCCAGTACTTC
-	-	TRBV6-6	TRBJ2-3	CASSYGASITDTQYF	TGTGCCAGCAGTTACGGCGCGTCGATCACAGATACGCAGTATTTT
few	-	TRBV5-6	TRBJ1-1	CASSLMAGEGDTEAFF	TGTGCCAGCAGCTTGATGGCAGGGGAAGGAGACACTGAAGCTTTCTTT
many	-	TRBV12-3/TRBV12-4	TRBJ2-1	CASSFVDEQFF	TGTGCCAGCAGTTTTGTAGATGAGCAGTTCTTC
-	TRBD1	TRBV19	TRBJ1-1	CASSAGDRLNTEAFF	TGTGCCAGTAGTGCGGGGGACAGATTGAACACTGAAGCTTTCTTT
-	-	TRBV12-3/TRBV12-4	TRBJ2-2	CASRERENTGELFF	TGTGCCAGCAGGGAACGGGAAAACACCGGGGAGCTGTTTTTT
many	-	TRBV11-1	TRBJ1-1	CASSLLPGSNTEAFF	TGTGCCAGCAGCCTACTGCCGGGGTCGAACACTGAAGCTTTCTTT
few	TRBD1	TRBV10-1	TRBJ2-2	CASGDSDTGELFF	TGCGCCAGCGGGGACAGCGACACCGGGGAGCTGTTTTTT
many	-	TRBV7-9	TRBJ2-5	CASSLDTGPQYF	TGTGCCAGCAGCTTAGATACAGGCCCTCAGTACTTC
few	TRBD1	TRBV27	TRBJ1-5	CASSRDRAGNQPQHF	TGTGCCAGCAGCAGAGACAGGGCGGGCAATCAGCCCCAGCATTTT
many	TRBD2	TRBV7-2	TRBJ2-1	CASSLTSGAFYNEQFF	TGTGCCAGCAGCTTGACTAGCGGGGCATTTTACAATGAGCAGTTCTTC
-	-	TRBV27	TRBJ2-1	CATAWGSSYNEQFF	TGTGCCACCGCTTGGGGGAGCTCCTACAATGAGCAGTTCTTC
few	-	TRBV27	TRBJ1-5	CASSLYGGQINQPQHF	TGTGCCAGCAGTTTATATGGAGGACAGATAAATCAGCCCCAGCATTTT
few	TRBD1	TRBV9	TRBJ2-7	CASSVGYRGYEQYF	TGTGCCAGCAGCGTAGGCTACAGGGGTTACGAGCAGTACTTC
many	TRBD1	TRBV7-9	TRBJ1-1	CASTRQGRGLNTEAFF	TGTGCCAGCACCCGACAGGGTCGCGGCTTGAACACTGAAGCTTTCTTT
few	TRBD2	TRBV29-1	TRBJ2-5	CSVEADSGGETQYF	TGCAGCGTTGAAGCAGATAGCGGGGGAGAGACCCAGTACTTC
-	TRBD2	TRBV5-1	TRBJ2-1	CASSLVFSGEDEQFF	TGCGCCAGCAGCTTGGTATTTAGCGGGGAGGATGAGCAGTTCTTC
few	TRBD1	TRBV18	TRBJ2-3	CASLRGLEDTQYF	TGTGCCAGCCTCAGGGGGCTTGAAGATACGCAGTATTTT
many	-	TRBV15	TRBJ2-5	CATDPRGGETQYF	TGTGCCACCGATCCCAGGGGCGGAGAGACCCAGTACTTC
-	-	TRBV9	TRBJ2-2	CASSAHHTGELFF	TGTGCCAGCAGCGCCCACCACACCGGGGAGCTGTTTTTT
-	-	TRBV7-9	TRBJ2-3	CASSLARAAKDTQYF	TGTGCCAGCAGCTTAGCGAGGGCCGCCAAAGATACGCAGTATTTT
few	TRBD1	TRBV20-1	TRBJ2-7	CSARVTSGTGVEQYF	TGCAGTGCTAGGGTCACCTCCGGGACAGGGGTCGAGCAGTACTTC
-	TRBD2	TRBV20-1	TRBJ2-7	CSAQRAGPYEQYF	TGCAGTGCCCAACGAGCGGGGCCCTACGAGCAGTACTTC
many	-	TRBV11-1	TRBJ2-5	CASSPPGRAKTQYF	TGTGCCAGCAGCCCCCCCGGGAGAGCAAAGACCCAGTACTTC
many	TRBD1	TRBV5-1	TRBJ2-7	CASQQGALAYEQYF	TGCGCCAGTCAGCAGGGGGCTCTTGCCTACGAGCAGTACTTC
many	TRBD2	TRBV24-1	TRBJ2-2	CATSDWDYSGTGELFF	TGTGCCACCAGTGATTGGGACTATTCGGGGACCGGGGAGCTGTTTTTT
many	TRBD1	TRBV27	TRBJ1-5	CASRGTGVSVDQPQHF	TGTGCCAGCAGGGGAACAGGGGTCTCGGTAGATCAGCCCCAGCATTTT